These 14 T cell receptor beta chains were all obtained from the same sample, sequenced in a study of T cell responses to AZD1222 COVID-19 vaccine. TCRdb's copy holds only in-frame clones and misses some; the assay was immunoSEQ multiplex PCR. The sample has some 190,000 clones, around 90% seen once. The source was peripheral blood, collected on day 0 of AZD1222 vaccination. Receptors originate from an adult in good health.

This clone was picked up one time. The chain joins TRBV18 to TRBJ2-1; TRBD2 aligns across 9 bases. CDR1 and CDR2 (germline): KGHSH, LQKENI. The J segment lost 3 bases and the V segment lost 1 base, leaving 7 bases of the junction unmatched. This CDR3 has 17 residues. This CDR3 is CASSPRAAGGNYNEQFF. DNA for the CDR3: TGTGCCAGCTCACCACGGGCAGCGGGGGGTAACTACAATGAGCAGTTCTTC.

The genes are TRBV4-2 and TRBJ1-2; no firm D call. V was cut by 0 bases and J by 8 bases, with 10 bases left in between. CDR3 length: 13 residues. CDR1 LGHNA and CDR2 YNFKEQ come from the germline V gene. For the CDR3, the DNA is TGTGCCAGCAGCCAAGAGGAGGCGCTGGGCTACACCTTC. It encodes CASSQEEALGYTF.

The rearrangement links TRBV9 to TRBJ1-2; D ambiguous. Germline V gene data show CDR1 as SGDLS and CDR2 as YYNGEE. Trimming pared 7 bases from V and 2 bases from J, leaving 12 bases between. The CDR3 is 13 residues long. The CDR3 sequence is CASGGLGNYGYTF. The CDR3 DNA follows: TGTGCCAGCGGCGGACTGGGGAACTATGGCTACACCTTC. The variable domain in full, completed from reference TRBV9 and TRBJ1-2, reads DSGVTQTPKHLITATGQRVTLRCSPRSGDLSVYWYQQSLDQGLQFLIQYYNGEERAKGNILERFSAQQFPDLHSELNLSSLELGDSALYFCASGGLGNYGYTFGSGTRLTVV.

The chain employs TRBV3-1 (or the pseudogene TRBV3-2) and TRBJ1-1; D is possibly TRBD1 (5 bases). V lost 2 bases and J 8 bases, leaving 12 bases between the germline ends. From germline, CDR1 is LGHDT and CDR2 YNNKEL (reference sequence). The CDR3 is 13 amino acids. The CDR3, as DNA: TGTGCCAGCAGCCAAATTCAGGGTCAGGAAGCTTTCTTT. It encodes CASSQIQGQEAFF.

The J gene is TRBJ1-4, the V gene TRBV18, with no clear D. The ends were cut back, 3 bases at V and 7 bases at J, with 12 bases in the middle. The CDR3 runs 14 residues. The germline V gene encodes CDR1 KGHSH and CDR2 LQKENI. The CDR3 region has the DNA TGTGCCAGCTCACCCAGCCGGGATACTGAAAAACTGTTTTTT. Translation: CASSPSRDTEKLFF. Supplemented by reference TRBV18 and TRBJ1-4, the full variable domain reads NAGVMQNPRHLVRRRGQEARLRCSPMKGHSHVYWYRQLPEEGLKFMVYLQKENIIDESGMPKERFSAEFPKEGPSILRIQQVVRGDSAAYFCASSPSRDTEKLFFGSGTQLSVL.

The chain couples TRBV19 to TRBJ2-7, with D perhaps TRBD2 (5 bases). Trimming pared 3 bases from V and 6 bases from J, leaving 12 bases between. The CDR3 sequence is 13 residues long. The germline V gene has CDR1 LNHDA and CDR2 SQIVND (reference sequence). This CDR3 reads CASSILRGGEQYF. CDR3 DNA sequence: TGTGCCAGTAGTATTCTACGGGGTGGCGAGCAGTACTTC.

CDR3 region: CASSRVAFF. DNA of the CDR3: TGCGCCAGCAGCCGTGTTGCTTTCTTT. This chain links TRBV23-1 with TRBJ1-1; D ambiguous. TRBV23-1 is sorted into the ORF group, with uncertain function. Between the trimmed V and J ends, which lost 6 bases and 11 bases, there was a span of 7 bases. The CDR3 totals 9 residues.

This chain links TRBV18 with TRBJ2-7, with 12 bases fitting TRBD1. Trimming took 6 bases from V and 2 from J; bases not matched to a gene: 5. The CDR3 contains 15 residues. Germline V gene lookup returns CDR1 KGHSH and CDR2 LQKENI. Here the CDR3 reads CASSGGTGGTYEQYF. The CDR3 region has the DNA TGTGCCAGCTCCGGTGGGACAGGGGGCACCTACGAGCAGTACTTC.

The gene calls are TRBV6-5 and TRBJ2-5; D remains unclear. The V end lost 6 bases, the J end lost 2 bases, and 13 bases lay between the germline ends. Germline V gene data show CDR1 as MNHEY and CDR2 as SVGAGI. This CDR3 is built from 14 residues. The DNA of the CDR3 is TGTGCCAGCAGCCGATCCTACGGTCAAGAGACCCAGTACTTC. It yields the protein CASSRSYGQETQYF.

The chain has TRBV14 and TRBJ1-6; TRBD1 matches at 7 bases. CDR1 is SGHDN and CDR2 is FVKESK in the germline V gene. The CDR3 totals 16 residues. V dropped 4 bases and J dropped 9; count of bases not matched to a gene: 12. The CDR3 is CASSPTQGLFSSPLHF. The CDR3 DNA reads as TGTGCCAGCAGCCCCACACAGGGGCTCTTCAGTTCACCCCTCCACTTT. Complete variable domain (other parts from reference TRBV14 and TRBJ1-6): EAGVTQFPSHSVIEKGQTVTLRCDPISGHDNLYWYRRVMGKEIKFLLHFVKESKQDESGMPNNRFLAERTGGTYSTLKVQPAELEDSGVYFCASSPTQGLFSSPLHFGNGTRLTVT.

The rearrangement joins TRBV27 to TRBJ1-2; D ambiguous. In germline, CDR1 is MNHEY, CDR2 SMNVEV (reference sequence). Between the trimmed V and J ends, which lost 10 bases and 5 bases, there was a span of 17 bases. CDR3 length: 13 residues. The CDR3 DNA reads TGTGCCACCTCCGGGCATAATTTATATGGCTACACCTTC. It translates to CATSGHNLYGYTF.

The chain joins TRBV5-1 to TRBJ2-5; TRBD1 matches 9 bases. The germline V gene has CDR1 SGHRS and CDR2 YFSETQ. V trimming: 4 bases; J trimming: 2 bases; junction bases outside the gene matches: 9. The CDR3 covers 16 residues. The chain's CDR3 is CASSPGTGSRQETQYF. CDR3 sequence (DNA): TGCGCCAGCAGCCCCGGGACAGGGAGTAGGCAAGAGACCCAGTACTTC.

J is TRBJ1-1 and V is TRBV5-6, with 10 nucleotides matching TRBD1. The length of the CDR3 is 14 residues. With V trimmed by 4 bases and J by 6 bases, 6 bases remained unmatched. CDR1 and CDR2 (germline): SGHDT, YYEEEE. CDR3 DNA: TGTGCCAGCAGCCTTACGACAGGGGGCTCTGAAGCTTTCTTT. Encoded protein: CASSLTTGGSEAFF.

This clone appeared once. J is TRBJ1-6 and V is TRBV6-6, with 9 bases identical to TRBD1. Germline trimming cut 5 bases from V and 10 bases from J; bases unmatched to any gene: 15. The CDR3 is 17 amino acids. Germline V gene data show CDR1 as MNHNY and CDR2 as SVGAGI (reference sequence). Here the CDR3 DNA reads TGTGCCAGCAGTCCCCTACTTGACAGGGGGGTAGGATCACCCCTCCACTTT. This encodes CASSPLLDRGVGSPLHF.